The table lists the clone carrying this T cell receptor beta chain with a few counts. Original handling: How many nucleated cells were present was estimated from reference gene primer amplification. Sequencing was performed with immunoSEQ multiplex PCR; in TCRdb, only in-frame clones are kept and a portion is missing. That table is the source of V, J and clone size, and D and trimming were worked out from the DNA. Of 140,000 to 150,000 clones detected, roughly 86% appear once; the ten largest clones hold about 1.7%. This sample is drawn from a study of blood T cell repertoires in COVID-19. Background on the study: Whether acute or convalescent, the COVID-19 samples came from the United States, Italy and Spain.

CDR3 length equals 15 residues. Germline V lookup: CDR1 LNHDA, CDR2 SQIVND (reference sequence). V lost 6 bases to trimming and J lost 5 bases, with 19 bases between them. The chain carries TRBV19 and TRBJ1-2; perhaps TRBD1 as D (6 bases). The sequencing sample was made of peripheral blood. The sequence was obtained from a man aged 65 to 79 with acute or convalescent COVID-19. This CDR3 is CASRTTGTSAYGYTF. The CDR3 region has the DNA TGTGCCAGTAGGACTACCGGGACATCGGCTTATGGCTACACCTTC.